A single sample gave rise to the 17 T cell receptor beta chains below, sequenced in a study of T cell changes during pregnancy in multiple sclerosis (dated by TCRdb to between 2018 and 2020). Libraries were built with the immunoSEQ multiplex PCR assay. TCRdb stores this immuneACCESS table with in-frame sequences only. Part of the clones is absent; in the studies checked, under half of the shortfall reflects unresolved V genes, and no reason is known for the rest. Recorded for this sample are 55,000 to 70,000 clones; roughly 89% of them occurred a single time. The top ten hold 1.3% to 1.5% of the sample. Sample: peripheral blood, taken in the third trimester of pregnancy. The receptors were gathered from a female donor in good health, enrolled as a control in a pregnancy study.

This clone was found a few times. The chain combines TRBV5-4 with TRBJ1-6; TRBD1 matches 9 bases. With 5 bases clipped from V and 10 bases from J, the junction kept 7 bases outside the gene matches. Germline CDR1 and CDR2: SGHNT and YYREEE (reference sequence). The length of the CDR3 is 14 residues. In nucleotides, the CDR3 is TGTGCCAGCAGAAAACAGGGGGCACAATCACCCCTCCACTTT. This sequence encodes CASRKQGAQSPLHF.

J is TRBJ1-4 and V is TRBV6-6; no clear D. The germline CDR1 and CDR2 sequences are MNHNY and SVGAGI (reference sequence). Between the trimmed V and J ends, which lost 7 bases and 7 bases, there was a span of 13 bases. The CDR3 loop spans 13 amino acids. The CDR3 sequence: CASTNQTPEKLFF. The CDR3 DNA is TGTGCCAGCACCAATCAGACACCTGAAAAACTGTTTTTT.

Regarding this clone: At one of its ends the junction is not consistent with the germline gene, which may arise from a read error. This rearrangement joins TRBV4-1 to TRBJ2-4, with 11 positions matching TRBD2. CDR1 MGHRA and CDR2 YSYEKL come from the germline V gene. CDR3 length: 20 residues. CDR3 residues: CASSPTPSGGTQLAENIQYF. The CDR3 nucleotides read TGCGCCAGCAGCCCGACCCCTAGCGGGGGGACTCAACTAGCCGAAAACATTCAGTACTTC.

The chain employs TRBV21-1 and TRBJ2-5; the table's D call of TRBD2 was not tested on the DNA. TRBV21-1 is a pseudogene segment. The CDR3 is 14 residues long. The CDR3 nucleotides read TGTGCCAGCAGCAAAGCGGGGGGGCAAGAGACCCAGTACTTC. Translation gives CASSKAGGQETQYF.

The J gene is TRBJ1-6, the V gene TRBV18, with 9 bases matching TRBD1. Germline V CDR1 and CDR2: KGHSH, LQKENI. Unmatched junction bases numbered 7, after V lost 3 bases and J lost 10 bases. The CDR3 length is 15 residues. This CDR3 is CASSPGQGRHSPLHF. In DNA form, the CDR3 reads TGTGCCAGCTCACCGGGACAGGGAAGGCACTCACCCCTCCACTTT.

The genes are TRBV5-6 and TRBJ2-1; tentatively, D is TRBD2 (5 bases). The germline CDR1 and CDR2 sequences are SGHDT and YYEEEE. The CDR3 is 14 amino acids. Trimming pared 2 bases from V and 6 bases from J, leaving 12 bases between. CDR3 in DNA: TGTGCCAGCAGCTTATCCGGGGATTTCAATGAGCAGTTCTTC. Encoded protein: CASSLSGDFNEQFF. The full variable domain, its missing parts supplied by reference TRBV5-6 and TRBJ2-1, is DAGVTQSPTHLIKTRGQQVTLRCSPKSGHDTVSWYQQALGQGPQFIFQYYEEEERQRGNFPDRFSGHQFPNYSSELNVNALLLGDSALYLCASSLSGDFNEQFFGPGTRLTVL.

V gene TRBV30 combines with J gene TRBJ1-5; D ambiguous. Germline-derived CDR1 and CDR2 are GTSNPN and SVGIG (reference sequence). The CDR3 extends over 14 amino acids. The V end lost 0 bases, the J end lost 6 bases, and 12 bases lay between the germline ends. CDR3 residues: CAWSVPEEGQPQHF. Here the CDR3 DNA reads TGTGCCTGGAGTGTACCCGAGGAGGGTCAGCCCCAGCATTTT.

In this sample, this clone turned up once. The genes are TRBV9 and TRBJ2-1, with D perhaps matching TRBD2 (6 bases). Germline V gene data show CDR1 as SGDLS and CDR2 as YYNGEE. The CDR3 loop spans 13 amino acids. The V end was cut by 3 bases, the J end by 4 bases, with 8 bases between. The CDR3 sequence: CASSAGTYNEQFF. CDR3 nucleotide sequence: TGTGCCAGCAGCGCCGGGACTTACAATGAGCAGTTCTTC.

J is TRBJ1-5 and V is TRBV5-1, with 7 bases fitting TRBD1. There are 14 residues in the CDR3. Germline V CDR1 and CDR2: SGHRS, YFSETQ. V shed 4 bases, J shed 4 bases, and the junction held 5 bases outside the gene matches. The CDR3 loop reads CASSPGTDNQPQHF. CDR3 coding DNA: TGCGCCAGCAGCCCTGGGACAGATAATCAGCCCCAGCATTTT.

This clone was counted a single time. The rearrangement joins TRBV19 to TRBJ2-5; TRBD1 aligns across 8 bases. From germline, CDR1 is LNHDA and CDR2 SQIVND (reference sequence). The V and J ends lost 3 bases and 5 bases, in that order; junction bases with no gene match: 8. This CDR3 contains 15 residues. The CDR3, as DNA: TGTGCCAGTAGTATCGACAGGGGAGGCTCGGAGACCCAGTACTTC. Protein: CASSIDRGGSETQYF.

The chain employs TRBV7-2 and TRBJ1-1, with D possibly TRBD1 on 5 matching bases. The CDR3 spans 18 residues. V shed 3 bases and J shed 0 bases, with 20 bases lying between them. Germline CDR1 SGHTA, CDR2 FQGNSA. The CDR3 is CASSFLGRVSGMNTEAFF. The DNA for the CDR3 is TGTGCCAGCAGCTTTCTCGGCAGGGTGAGTGGGATGAACACTGAAGCTTTCTTT.

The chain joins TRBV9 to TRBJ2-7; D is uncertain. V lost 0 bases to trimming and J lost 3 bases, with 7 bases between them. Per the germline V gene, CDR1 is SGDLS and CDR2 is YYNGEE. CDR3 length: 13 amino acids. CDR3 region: CASSVEPHYEQYF. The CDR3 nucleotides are TGTGCCAGCAGCGTAGAGCCTCACTACGAGCAGTACTTC.

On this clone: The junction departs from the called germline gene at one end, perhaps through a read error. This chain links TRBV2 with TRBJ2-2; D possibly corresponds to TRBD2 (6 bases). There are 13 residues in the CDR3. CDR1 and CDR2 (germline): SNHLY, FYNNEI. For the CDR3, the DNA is TGTGCCAGGAGTGTTAGCGGCACCGGGGAGCTGTTTTTT. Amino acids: CARSVSGTGELFF.

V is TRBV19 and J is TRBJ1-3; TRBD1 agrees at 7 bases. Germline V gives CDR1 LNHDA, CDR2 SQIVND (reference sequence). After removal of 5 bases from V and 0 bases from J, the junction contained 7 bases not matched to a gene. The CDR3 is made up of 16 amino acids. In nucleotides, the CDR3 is TGTGCCAGTAGTCCGGACAGGAAAGCCTCTGGAAACACCATATATTTT. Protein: CASSPDRKASGNTIYF. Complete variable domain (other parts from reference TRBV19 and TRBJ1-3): DGGITQSPKYLFRKEGQNVTLSCEQNLNHDAMYWYRQDPGQGLRLIYYSQIVNDFQKGDIAEGYSVSREKKESFPLTVTSAQKNPTAFYLCASSPDRKASGNTIYFGEGSWLTVV.

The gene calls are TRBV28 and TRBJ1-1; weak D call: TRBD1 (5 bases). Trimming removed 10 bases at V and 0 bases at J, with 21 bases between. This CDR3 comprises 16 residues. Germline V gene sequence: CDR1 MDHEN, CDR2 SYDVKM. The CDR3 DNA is TGTGCCATTGGGGTCGACGGGGGGGTGATGAACACTGAAGCTTTCTTT. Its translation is CAIGVDGGVMNTEAFF.

CDR3 in DNA: TGTGCCAGCAGCCCGCGGGCACCCTCCTACAATGAGCAGTTCTTC. It translates to CASSPRAPSYNEQFF. The gene calls are TRBV4-2 and TRBJ2-1; D might be TRBD2 (5 bases). The CDR3 sequence is 15 residues long. The ends were cut back, 4 bases at V and 0 bases at J, with 10 bases in the middle. Germline V lookup: CDR1 LGHNA, CDR2 YNFKEQ.

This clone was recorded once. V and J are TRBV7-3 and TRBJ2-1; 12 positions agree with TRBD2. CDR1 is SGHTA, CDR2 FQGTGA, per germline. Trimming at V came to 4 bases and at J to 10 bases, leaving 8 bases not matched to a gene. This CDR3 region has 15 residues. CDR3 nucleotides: TGTGCCAGCAGCTCCCTAGCGGGGGGGCTGGGGGAGCAGTTCTTC. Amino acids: CASSSLAGGLGEQFF.